This TCR beta chain was obtained from a study of blood T cell dynamics during melanoma immunotherapy. Overall study context: Metastatic melanoma patients received first-line pembrolizumab or nivolumab plus ipilimumab.

Study-wide findings and caveats: PBMC repertoires of eventual disease-control patients split at W3 into clonality or diversity gains.

Every bulk PBMC sample received the same 350 ng of DNA. The assay was immunoSEQ multiplex PCR, and TCRdb's table has in-frame clones only and misses some. This sample carries 10,000 to 13,000 clones, about 89% of them seen once, and the ten largest clones take about 6.9%. As for time point: week 3, after first cycle of checkpoint inhibitor. Patients had no prior systemic cancer treatment, immunosuppressants or other active cancers. With regard to this clone: What it binds is unknown.

The sequencing used blood, collected from a patient treated with checkpoint blockade. The source of this sequence is a human donor with melanoma.

CDR3 nucleotide sequence: TGTGCCAGCAGTGCGGAGGGACTACGACAAGAGACCCAGTACTTC. Protein sequence: CASSAEGLRQETQYF. This rearrangement joins TRBV2 to TRBJ2-5; 7 bases align to TRBD2. The ends lost 4 bases at V and 2 bases at J; junction bases unmatched: 7. Germline V CDR1 and CDR2: SNHLY, FYNNEI. The CDR3 extends over 15 amino acids. The whole variable domain, remainder taken from reference TRBV2 and TRBJ2-5, is EPEVTQTPSHQVTQMGQEVILRCVPISNHLYFYWYRQILGQKVEFLVSFYNNEISEKSEIFDDQFSVERPDGSNFTLKIRSTKLEDSAMYFCASSAEGLRQETQYFGPGTRLLVL.